Below, 7 T cell receptor beta chains from the same sample are listed, as sequenced in a study of cytomegalovirus exposure and HLA in healthy donors. Data came from immunoSEQ multiplex PCR; TCRdb stores just in-frame clones and leaves some out. The sample has under 200,000 clones; around 88% are singletons. Sequencing used PBMCs. The receptors here all came from a woman between 18 and 29 years old in good health and CMV-seronegative.

The CDR3 nucleotides read TGTGCCAGCAGCTTGGGCGGGAGGAGCTACGAGCAGTACTTC. Its protein is CASSLGGRSYEQYF. The chain uses TRBV7-2 and TRBJ2-7, with 8 bases that match TRBD2. The germline V gene encodes CDR1 SGHTA and CDR2 FQGNSA. The length of the CDR3 is 14 residues. Unmatched junction bases numbered 4, after V lost 3 bases and J lost 3 bases.

The chain joins TRBV9 to TRBJ2-7; D gene ambiguous. Germline V lookup: CDR1 SGDLS, CDR2 YYNGEE. Trimming took 3 bases from V and 2 from J, leaving 15 bases between them. The CDR3 runs to 15 residues. DNA for the CDR3: TGTGCCAGCAGCGCCGTCCCGTCAGGTACCTACGAGCAGTACTTC. Translation: CASSAVPSGTYEQYF. Using reference TRBV9 and TRBJ2-7 for the parts outside the CDR3, the full variable domain is DSGVTQTPKHLITATGQRVTLRCSPRSGDLSVYWYQQSLDQGLQFLIQYYNGEERAKGNILERFSAQQFPDLHSELNLSSLELGDSALYFCASSAVPSGTYEQYFGPGTRLTVT.

CDR3 in DNA: TGTGCCAGCAGCGGACAGGACAACTCTGGAAACACCATATATTTT. This encodes CASSGQDNSGNTIYF. The V and J genes are TRBV7-9 and TRBJ1-3; 7 nucleotides match TRBD1. After removal of 5 bases from V and 0 bases from J, the junction contained 4 bases not matched to a gene. The germline V gene encodes CDR1 SEHNR and CDR2 FQNEAQ (reference sequence). This CDR3 contains 15 residues.

V and J are TRBV7-2 and TRBJ2-5; D possibly corresponds to TRBD2 (6 bases). There are 15 residues in the CDR3. Trimming removed 2 bases from V and 3 bases from J, with 13 bases in between. CDR1 SGHTA and CDR2 FQGNSA come from the germline V gene. CDR3: CASSLRGGQKETQYF. CDR3 DNA: TGTGCCAGCAGCTTACGGGGAGGCCAGAAAGAGACCCAGTACTTC. Full variable domain (remainder filled in from reference TRBV7-2 and TRBJ2-5): GAGVSQSPSNKVTEKGKDVELRCDPISGHTALYWYRQSLGQGLEFLIYFQGNSAPDKSGLPSDRFSAERTGGSVSTLTIQRTQQEDSAVYLCASSLRGGQKETQYFGPGTRLLVL.

In nucleotides, the CDR3 is TGTGCCAGCAGCTTAGAGGCTAGCGGGCGCCACGAGCAGTACTTC. Translated, it gives CASSLEASGRHEQYF. The chain joins TRBV7-9 to TRBJ2-7, with 8 positions matching TRBD2. J gave up 5 bases and V 1 base, and 7 bases lay outside the gene matches. CDR3 length: 15 residues. CDR1 is SEHNR, CDR2 FQNEAQ, per germline (reference sequence).

This clone was seen once. The rearrangement uses TRBV7-2 and TRBJ2-7; tentatively, D is TRBD2 (6 bases). CDR1 and CDR2 from the germline V gene are SGHTA and FQGNSA. The CDR3 is 13 residues long. Trimming shortened V by 5 bases and J by 6 bases, and 14 bases separated the two germline ends. The chain's CDR3 is CASSQLVGGEQYF. CDR3 nucleotides: TGTGCCAGCAGCCAACTTGTCGGGGGCGAGCAGTACTTC. Supplemented by reference TRBV7-2 and TRBJ2-7, the full variable domain reads GAGVSQSPSNKVTEKGKDVELRCDPISGHTALYWYRQSLGQGLEFLIYFQGNSAPDKSGLPSDRFSAERTGGSVSTLTIQRTQQEDSAVYLCASSQLVGGEQYFGPGTRLTVT.

J is TRBJ1-1 and V is TRBV19; 8 positions agree with TRBD1. The CDR3 contains 15 residues. Germline CDR1 and CDR2: LNHDA and SQIVND (reference sequence). V trimming: 5 bases; J trimming: 1 base; junction bases outside the gene matches: 6. The CDR3 loop is CASSARQGRNTEAFF. The CDR3 nucleotides read TGTGCCAGTAGTGCTCGACAGGGGAGGAACACTGAAGCTTTCTTT.